This T cell receptor beta chain stems from a study of tumour-infiltrating T cells in Burkitt lymphoma. Assay: immunoSEQ multiplex PCR; the TCRdb copy retains only in-frame clones and omits some. This table has 1,700 or so clones, 68% appearing once. By proportion, this clone is medium-sized. The CDR3 runs 16 residues. The germline V gene encodes CDR1 SGHNT and CDR2 YENEEA. Trimming took 5 bases from V and 3 from J, leaving 17 bases between them. Material for sequencing was tumor tissue. This TCR was sampled from a human donor with diffuse large B-cell lymphoma. The rearrangement uses TRBV11-3 and TRBJ2-1; possible D gene TRBD2, 6 bases. The CDR3 reads CASSPTPGDLYNEQFF. CDR3 nucleotide sequence: TGTGCCAGCAGCCCTACCCCGGGGGATCTCTACAATGAGCAGTTCTTC.